Included here is one T cell receptor (beta chain) sequence, with context. Antigen: not known. This record belongs to a study of cytomegalovirus exposure and HLA in healthy donors. Study-level information: A data release that came early held 75 million to 85 million unique TCRs from HLA-typed donors. Whole-study results and caveats: Fewer N-insertions than the approximately 680-donor mean were reportedly shown by an Asian-associated ancestry cluster in a later analysis. A later analysis showed HLA-associated TCR beta chains outstripping equally common others in clonal expansion.

PCR was performed using 60 Vbeta and 13 Jbeta primers. Libraries were prepared by immunoSEQ multiplex PCR; TCRdb keeps only in-frame clonotypes and omits some of them. Of about 250,000 clones listed, about four fifths are singletons. From germline, CDR1 is SQVTM and CDR2 ANQGSEA. The CDR3 contains 12 residues. Material for sequencing was PBMCs. This receptor was taken from a girl aged 2-10 years in good health and CMV-seronegative. This chain joins TRBV29-1 and TRBJ2-5, with a possible D match to TRBD1 (6 bases). The end of the DNA aligns better with TRBJ2-7, so the J call may be wrong. CDR3 DNA: TGCAGCGTTGCGGAGGACAGCTACGAGCAGTACTTC. Its protein is CSVAEDSYEQYF.